The next 18 T cell receptor beta chains were all read from a single sample in a study of blood T cell repertoires in COVID-19. The protocol was immunoSEQ multiplex PCR, while the TCRdb copy is restricted to in-frame clones and leaves out a portion. Among some 170,000 clones listed, around 76% were seen once. Sequencing was performed on peripheral blood. All receptors derive from a woman aged 70-85 years with acute or convalescent COVID-19.

This chain links TRBV19 with TRBJ1-2, with D possibly being TRBD1 (6 bases). Germline CDR1 and CDR2: LNHDA and SQIVND (reference sequence). CDR3 size: 15 residues. The V end lost 3 bases, the J end lost 4 bases, and 15 bases lay between the germline ends. CDR3 nucleotide sequence: TGTGCCAGTAGTATCTATAGGGGGACCGCCTATGGCTACACCTTC. Translation: CASSIYRGTAYGYTF.

The chain carries TRBV4-3 and TRBJ2-1; D may be TRBD1 (7 bases). Trimming took off 0 bases at V and 9 bases at J, with 15 bases between the two ends. Per the germline V gene, CDR1 is LGHNA and CDR2 is YSLEER. This CDR3 has 15 residues. CDR3 sequence (DNA): TGCGCCAGCAGCCAAGACAGGGGGGATAGTGGTGAGCAGTTCTTC. Protein: CASSQDRGDSGEQFF.

The rearrangement joins TRBV6-2 or TRBV6-3 to TRBJ1-1; D is perhaps TRBD1 (5 bases). This CDR3 is 15 amino acids long. V gave up 1 base and J gave up 10 bases, with 19 bases separating them. Germline loops: CDR1 MNHEY, CDR2 SVGEGT. CDR3 coding DNA: TGTGCCAGCAGTTACTTGGACACCTCCCGGGAGGGAGCTTTCTTT. It yields the protein CASSYLDTSREGAFF.

The CDR3 bases are TGTGCCAGCAGCCCAGATGGGCAGGGGGATGGATCACCCCTCCACTTT. Translating gives CASSPDGQGDGSPLHF. The chain uses TRBV9 and TRBJ1-6, with 7 positions matching TRBD1. CDR1 SGDLS and CDR2 YYNGEE come from the germline V gene. The CDR3 runs 16 residues. Unmatched junction bases numbered 14, after V lost 4 bases and J lost 10 bases.

CDR3 region: CAIAGGINQPQHF. DNA of the CDR3: TGTGCCATCGCAGGGGGAATCAATCAGCCCCAGCATTTT. This chain connects TRBV10-3 to TRBJ1-5, with 7 bases matching TRBD1. After removal of 8 bases from V and 3 bases from J, the junction contained 4 bases not matched to a gene. CDR3 length equals 13 residues. The germline CDR1 and CDR2 sequences are ENHRY and SYGVKD.

The chain combines TRBV28 with TRBJ2-6; D perhaps matches TRBD1 (5 bases). The length of the CDR3 is 16 residues. Looked up from germline, CDR1 is MDHEN and CDR2 is SYDVKM. V lost 2 bases and J 0 bases, leaving 8 bases between the germline ends. The CDR3 region is CASSLRGSSGANVLTF. For the CDR3, the DNA is TGTGCCAGCAGTTTAAGGGGAAGCTCTGGGGCCAACGTCCTGACTTTC.

The V call is TRBV5-4, the J call TRBJ1-3, with 10 positions matching TRBD1. Per germline, CDR1 SGHNT and CDR2 YYREEE (reference sequence). The CDR3 is 16 amino acids. The trim removed 3 bases at V and 4 bases at J, leaving 7 bases unmatched. CDR3 region: CASSSGQGIVGNTIYF. DNA for the CDR3: TGTGCCAGCAGCTCGGGACAGGGGATAGTAGGAAACACCATATATTTT.

This sequence joins TRBV3-1 (or the pseudogene TRBV3-2) and TRBJ2-7, with a weak D call TRBD1 (5 bases). CDR3 size: 15 residues. CDR1 and CDR2 from the germline V gene are LGHDT and YNNKEL (reference sequence). Trimming left V 4 bases short and J 2 bases short, with 15 bases between. Written as DNA, the CDR3 is TGTGCCAGCAGCCGCCTGGGGCCGGGTCCCTACGAGCAGTACTTC. Translation gives CASSRLGPGPYEQYF.

V gene TRBV21-1 combines with J gene TRBJ2-5; no DNA check was done on the table's D call, TRBD2. TRBV21-1 is reported as a pseudogene. This CDR3 region has 13 residues. CDR3 DNA sequence: TGTGCCAGACGGGAAGGTACGGGAAAGACCCAGTACTTC. Its protein product is CARREGTGKTQYF.

V usage is TRBV19 and J usage is TRBJ1-4; no clear D. The CDR3 has 15 amino acids. Trimming left V 5 bases short and J 0 bases short, with 10 bases between. Looked up from germline, CDR1 is LNHDA and CDR2 is SQIVND (reference sequence). CDR3 sequence reads: CASSAQDATNEKLFF. For the CDR3, the DNA is TGTGCCAGTAGTGCCCAGGATGCAACTAATGAAAAACTGTTTTTT.

For the CDR3, the DNA is TGTGCCAGCAGCCTGAGGAGTCTGTCCTACAATGAGCAGTTCTTC. Encoded protein: CASSLRSLSYNEQFF. The rearrangement joins TRBV7-9 to TRBJ2-1; D remains ambiguous. The CDR3 has 15 residues. The germline V gene has CDR1 SEHNR and CDR2 FQNEAQ (reference sequence). V lost 5 bases, J lost 1 base, and 12 bases lay in between.

About this clone itself: A junction end diverges from the germline sequence, so it may reflect a read error. The CDR3 is CAISESLEVLLF. The DNA for the CDR3 is TGTGCCATCAGTGAGTCGTTGGAGGTTTTGCTCTTC. The chain is built from TRBV10-3 and TRBJ2-1; the D gene is possibly TRBD2 (5 bases). The CDR3 has 12 amino acids. From germline, CDR1 is ENHRY and CDR2 SYGVKD.

This clone was counted only a few times. The rearrangement links TRBV5-4 to TRBJ2-4; 8 bases are shared with TRBD1. The CDR3 has 17 amino acids. The germline gives CDR1 SGHNT, CDR2 YYREEE (reference sequence). The ends lost 2 bases at V and 0 bases at J; junction bases unmatched: 7. Here the CDR3 reads CASSFWTGPLAKNIQYF. CDR3 nucleotide sequence: TGTGCCAGCAGCTTCTGGACAGGGCCTTTAGCCAAAAACATTCAGTACTTC.

This clone was found once. J is TRBJ2-5 and V is TRBV6-6, with D unclear. Between the trimmed V and J ends, which lost 10 bases and 5 bases, there was a span of 14 bases. Germline V gene sequence: CDR1 MNHNY, CDR2 SVGAGI (reference sequence). This CDR3 contains 12 residues. The CDR3 DNA sequence: TGTGCCACCGCTCCGACCAGGGAGACCCAGTACTTC. Its protein is CATAPTRETQYF.

V usage is TRBV5-1 and J usage is TRBJ2-1; the match to TRBD1 covers 10 bases. This CDR3 region has 15 residues. Germline lookup yields CDR1 SGHRS and CDR2 YFSETQ. The V segment lost 4 bases and the J segment 8 bases; nucleotides outside the gene matches: 9. In DNA form, the CDR3 reads TGCGCCAGCAGCCCGATCGGGACAGGGGTCCATGAGCAGTTCTTC. Its translation is CASSPIGTGVHEQFF.

J is TRBJ2-1 and V is TRBV28; TRBD2 might be the D (6 bases). Germline CDR1 reads MDHEN; CDR2 reads SYDVKM. With 3 bases removed from V and 12 bases from J, the gap between germline ends came to 12 bases. CDR3 length: 12 amino acids. The CDR3 loop is CASSFPGSLQFF. CDR3 sequence (DNA): TGTGCCAGCAGTTTCCCCGGGAGTTTGCAGTTCTTC.

V is TRBV15 and J is TRBJ2-2; 7 bases fit TRBD1. The CDR3 spans 14 residues. V trimming: 5 bases; J trimming: 4 bases; junction bases outside the gene matches: 4. CDR1 is LNHNV and CDR2 is YYDKDF in the germline V gene (reference sequence). CDR3 coding DNA: TGTGCCACCAGCCCGGACAGGCGCACCGGGGAGCTGTTTTTT. It codes for CATSPDRRTGELFF.

The J gene is TRBJ2-2, the V gene TRBV5-1, with 8 nucleotides matching TRBD1. Germline V gene lookup returns CDR1 SGHRS and CDR2 YFSETQ. This CDR3 spans 17 amino acids. Unmatched junction bases numbered 10, after V lost 2 bases and J lost 4 bases. The CDR3 loop is CASSFQRPGGRTGELFF. The CDR3 DNA sequence: TGCGCCAGCAGCTTTCAACGGCCAGGGGGCCGCACCGGGGAGCTGTTTTTT.